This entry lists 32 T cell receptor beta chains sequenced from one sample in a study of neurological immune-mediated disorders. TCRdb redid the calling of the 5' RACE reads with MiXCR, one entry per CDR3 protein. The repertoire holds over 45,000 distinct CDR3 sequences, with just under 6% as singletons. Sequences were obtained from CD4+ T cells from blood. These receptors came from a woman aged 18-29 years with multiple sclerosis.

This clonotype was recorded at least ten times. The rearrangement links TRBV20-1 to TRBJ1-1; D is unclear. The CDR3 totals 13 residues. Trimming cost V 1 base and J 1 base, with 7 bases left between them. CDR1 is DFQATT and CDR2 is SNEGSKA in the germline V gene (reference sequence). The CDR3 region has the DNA TGCAGTGCTAGAGTACCCGGGAACACTGAAGCTTTCTTT. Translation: CSARVPGNTEAFF.

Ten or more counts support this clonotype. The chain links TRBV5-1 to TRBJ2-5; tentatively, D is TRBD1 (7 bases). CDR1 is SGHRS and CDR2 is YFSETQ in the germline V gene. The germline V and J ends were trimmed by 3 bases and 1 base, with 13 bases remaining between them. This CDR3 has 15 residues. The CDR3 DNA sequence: TGCGCCAGCAGCTCCGGGGGACAGCTCCAAGAGACCCAGTACTTC. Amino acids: CASSSGGQLQETQYF.

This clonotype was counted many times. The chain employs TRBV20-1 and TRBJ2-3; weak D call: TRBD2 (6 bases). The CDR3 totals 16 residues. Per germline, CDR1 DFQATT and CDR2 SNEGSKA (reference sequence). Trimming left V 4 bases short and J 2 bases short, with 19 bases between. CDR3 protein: CSATATGSGYTDTQYF. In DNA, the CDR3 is TGCAGTGCTACGGCTACCGGGAGTGGTTACACAGATACGCAGTATTTT.

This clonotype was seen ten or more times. The CDR3 DNA reads TGTGCCAGCAGTTTATCGAGGGGGCGCTATGGCTACACCTTC. Protein sequence: CASSLSRGRYGYTF. The rearrangement links TRBV28 to TRBJ1-2, with 7 nucleotides matching TRBD1. This CDR3 is built from 14 residues. Germline CDR1 is MDHEN and CDR2 is SYDVKM. V shed 1 base, J shed 4 bases, and the junction held 3 bases outside the gene matches.

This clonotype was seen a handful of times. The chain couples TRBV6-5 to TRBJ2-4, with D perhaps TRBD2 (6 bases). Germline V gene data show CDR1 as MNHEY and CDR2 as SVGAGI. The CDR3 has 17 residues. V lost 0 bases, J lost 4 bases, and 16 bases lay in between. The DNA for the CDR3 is TGTGCCAGCAGTTACTCTGAGGGACTGAGGGGAAAAAACATTCAGTACTTC. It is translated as CASSYSEGLRGKNIQYF.

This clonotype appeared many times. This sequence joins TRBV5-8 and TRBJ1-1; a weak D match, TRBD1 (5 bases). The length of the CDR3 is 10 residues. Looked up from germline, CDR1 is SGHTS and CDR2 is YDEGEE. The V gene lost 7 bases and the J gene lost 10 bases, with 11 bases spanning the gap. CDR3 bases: TGTGCCAGCGGCGGGGCGGGAGCTTTCTTT. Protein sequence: CASGGAGAFF.

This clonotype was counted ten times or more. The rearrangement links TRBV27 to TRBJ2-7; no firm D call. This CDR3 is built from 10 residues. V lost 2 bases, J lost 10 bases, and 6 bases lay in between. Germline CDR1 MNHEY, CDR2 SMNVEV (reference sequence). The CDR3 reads CASSLKGQYF. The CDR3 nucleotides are TGTGCCAGCAGTTTAAAAGGCCAGTACTTC.

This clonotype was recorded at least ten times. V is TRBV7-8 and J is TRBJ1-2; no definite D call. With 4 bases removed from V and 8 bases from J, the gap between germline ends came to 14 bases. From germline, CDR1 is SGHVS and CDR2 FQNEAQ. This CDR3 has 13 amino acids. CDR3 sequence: CASSSTSMGGYTF. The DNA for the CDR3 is TGTGCCAGCAGCTCGACTAGCATGGGGGGCTACACCTTC.

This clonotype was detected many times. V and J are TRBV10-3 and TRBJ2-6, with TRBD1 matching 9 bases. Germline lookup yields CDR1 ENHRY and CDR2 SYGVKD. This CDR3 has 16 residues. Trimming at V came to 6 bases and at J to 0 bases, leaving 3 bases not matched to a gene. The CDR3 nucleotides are TGTGCCATCAGGGACAGGGGCTTCTCTGGGGCCAACGTCCTGACTTTC. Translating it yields CAIRDRGFSGANVLTF.

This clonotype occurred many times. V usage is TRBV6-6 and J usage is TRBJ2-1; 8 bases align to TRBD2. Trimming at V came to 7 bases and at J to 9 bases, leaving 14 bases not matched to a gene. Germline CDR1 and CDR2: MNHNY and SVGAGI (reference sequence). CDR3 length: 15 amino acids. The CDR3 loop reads CASTYPGLDRTEQFF. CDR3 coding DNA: TGTGCCAGCACCTACCCGGGACTAGATCGGACTGAGCAGTTCTTC.

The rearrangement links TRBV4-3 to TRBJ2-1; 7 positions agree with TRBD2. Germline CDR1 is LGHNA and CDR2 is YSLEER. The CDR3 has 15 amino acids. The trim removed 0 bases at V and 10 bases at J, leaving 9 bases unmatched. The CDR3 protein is CASSQEVPTGLEQFF. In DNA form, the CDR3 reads TGCGCCAGCAGCCAAGAGGTCCCCACGGGACTAGAGCAGTTCTTC.

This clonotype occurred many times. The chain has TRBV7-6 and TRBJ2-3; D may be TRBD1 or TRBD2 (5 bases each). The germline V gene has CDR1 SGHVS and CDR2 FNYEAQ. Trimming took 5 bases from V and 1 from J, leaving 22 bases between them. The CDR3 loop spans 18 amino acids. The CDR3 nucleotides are TGTGCCAGCAGCCGGACTGACCAGGGTTTTGTCGGCACAGATACGCAGTATTTT. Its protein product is CASSRTDQGFVGTDTQYF.

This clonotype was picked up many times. The DNA for the CDR3 is TGTGCCAGCAGTTACCATCCGCTCTCCTACGAGCAGTACGTC. Its translation: CASSYHPLSYEQYV. The chain couples TRBV6-2 or TRBV6-3 to TRBJ2-7, with D unresolved. The ends were cut back, 2 bases at V and 0 bases at J, with 8 bases in the middle. The CDR3 loop spans 14 amino acids. Germline CDR1 MNHEY, CDR2 SVGEGT.

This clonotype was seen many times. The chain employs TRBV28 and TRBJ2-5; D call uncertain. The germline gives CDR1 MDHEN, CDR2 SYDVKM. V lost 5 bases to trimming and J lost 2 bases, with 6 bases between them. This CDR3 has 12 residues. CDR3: CASSPRQETQYF. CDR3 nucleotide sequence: TGTGCCAGCAGTCCGCGGCAAGAGACCCAGTACTTC.

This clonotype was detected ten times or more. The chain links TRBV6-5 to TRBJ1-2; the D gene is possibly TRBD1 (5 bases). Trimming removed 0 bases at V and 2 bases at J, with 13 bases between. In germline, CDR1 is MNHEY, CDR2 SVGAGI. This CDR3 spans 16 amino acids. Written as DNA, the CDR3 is TGTGCCAGCAGTTACTCATCGGCAGGGAAAAACTATGGCTACACCTTC. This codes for CASSYSSAGKNYGYTF.

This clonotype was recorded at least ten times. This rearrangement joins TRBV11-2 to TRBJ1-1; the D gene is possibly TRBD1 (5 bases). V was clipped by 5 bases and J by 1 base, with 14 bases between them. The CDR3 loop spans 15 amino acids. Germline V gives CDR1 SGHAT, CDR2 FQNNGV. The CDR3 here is CASSQTSTGNTEAFF. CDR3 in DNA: TGTGCCAGCAGCCAGACCTCAACAGGGAACACTGAAGCTTTCTTT.

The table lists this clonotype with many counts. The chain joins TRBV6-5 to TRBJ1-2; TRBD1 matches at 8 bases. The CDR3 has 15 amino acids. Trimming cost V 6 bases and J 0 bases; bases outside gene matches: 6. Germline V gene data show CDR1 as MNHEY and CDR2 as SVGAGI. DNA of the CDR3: TGTGCCAGCAGACGGGACAGGCTGACTAACTATGGCTACACCTTC. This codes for CASRRDRLTNYGYTF.

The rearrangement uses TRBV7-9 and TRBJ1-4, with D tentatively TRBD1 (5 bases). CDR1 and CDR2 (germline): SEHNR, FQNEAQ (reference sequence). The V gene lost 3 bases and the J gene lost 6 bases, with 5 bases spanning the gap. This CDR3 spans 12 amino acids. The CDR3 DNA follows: TGTGCCAGCAGCTTGGGGGATGAAAAACTGTTTTTT. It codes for CASSLGDEKLFF.

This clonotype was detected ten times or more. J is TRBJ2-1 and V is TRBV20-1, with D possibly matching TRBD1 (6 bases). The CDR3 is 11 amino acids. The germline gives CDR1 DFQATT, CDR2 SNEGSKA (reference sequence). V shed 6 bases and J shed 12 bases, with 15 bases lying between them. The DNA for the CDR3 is TGCAGTGCAATTGACAGGCTGGGGCAGTTCTTC. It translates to CSAIDRLGQFF.

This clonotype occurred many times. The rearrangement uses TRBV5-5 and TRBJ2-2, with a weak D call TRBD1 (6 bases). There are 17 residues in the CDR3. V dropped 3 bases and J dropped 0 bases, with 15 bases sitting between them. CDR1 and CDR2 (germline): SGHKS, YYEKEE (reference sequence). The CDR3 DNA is TGTGCCAGCAGCTCCCCGGCCGGACAGACGAACACCGGGGAGCTGTTTTTT. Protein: CASSSPAGQTNTGELFF.

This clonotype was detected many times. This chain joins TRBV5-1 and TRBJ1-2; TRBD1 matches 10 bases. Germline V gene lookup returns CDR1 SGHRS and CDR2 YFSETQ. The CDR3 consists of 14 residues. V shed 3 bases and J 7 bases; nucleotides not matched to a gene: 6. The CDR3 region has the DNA TGCGCCAGCAGCTCGTCCGGGACAGGGGTTGGCTACACCTTC. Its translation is CASSSSGTGVGYTF.

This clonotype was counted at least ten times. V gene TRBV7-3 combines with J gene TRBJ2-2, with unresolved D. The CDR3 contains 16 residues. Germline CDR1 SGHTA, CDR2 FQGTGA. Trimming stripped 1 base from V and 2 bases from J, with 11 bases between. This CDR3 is CASSLIPTSNTGELFF. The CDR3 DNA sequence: TGTGCCAGCAGCTTAATCCCGACCAGTAACACCGGGGAGCTGTTTTTT.

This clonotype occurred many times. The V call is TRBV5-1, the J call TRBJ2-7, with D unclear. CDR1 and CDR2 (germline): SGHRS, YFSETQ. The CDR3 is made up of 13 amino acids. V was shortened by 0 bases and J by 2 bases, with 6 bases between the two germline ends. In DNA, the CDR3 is TGCGCCAGCAGCTTGGAACCCCCCTACGAGCAGTACTTC. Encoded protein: CASSLEPPYEQYF.

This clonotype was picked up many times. This CDR3 is CATSRQGETDTQYF. DNA for the CDR3: TGTGCCACCTCGAGACAGGGAGAGACAGATACGCAGTATTTT. V and J are TRBV24-1 and TRBJ2-3; 7 nucleotides align to TRBD1. V shed 9 bases, J shed 3 bases, and the junction held 8 bases outside the gene matches. The germline V gene encodes CDR1 KGHDR and CDR2 SFDVKD. The CDR3 consists of 14 residues.

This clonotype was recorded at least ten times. The CDR3: CASSYGGSYGYTF. In DNA, the CDR3 is TGTGCCAGCAGTTATGGTGGTTCCTATGGCTACACCTTC. V is TRBV6-5 and J is TRBJ1-2; D gene uncertain. Germline V gene lookup returns CDR1 MNHEY and CDR2 SVGAGI. Deletions cut 3 bases from V and 4 bases from J, with 9 bases between. This CDR3 is built from 13 residues.

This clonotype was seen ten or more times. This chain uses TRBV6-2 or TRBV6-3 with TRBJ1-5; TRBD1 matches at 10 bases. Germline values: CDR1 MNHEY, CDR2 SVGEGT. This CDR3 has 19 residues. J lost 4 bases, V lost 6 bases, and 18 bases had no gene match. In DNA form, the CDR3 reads TGTGCCAGCAGCTCGCGAGAGGGACAGGGGTGGTTGGGTAATCAGCCCCAGCATTTT. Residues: CASSSREGQGWLGNQPQHF.

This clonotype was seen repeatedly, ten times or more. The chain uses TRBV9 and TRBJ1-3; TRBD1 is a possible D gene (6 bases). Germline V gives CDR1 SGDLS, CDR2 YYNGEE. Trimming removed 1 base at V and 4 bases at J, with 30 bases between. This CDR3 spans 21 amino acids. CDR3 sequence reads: CASSVSPDPHYRVRRGNTIYF. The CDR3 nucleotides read TGTGCCAGCAGCGTATCCCCAGACCCTCACTACAGGGTGAGGCGGGGAAACACCATATATTTT.

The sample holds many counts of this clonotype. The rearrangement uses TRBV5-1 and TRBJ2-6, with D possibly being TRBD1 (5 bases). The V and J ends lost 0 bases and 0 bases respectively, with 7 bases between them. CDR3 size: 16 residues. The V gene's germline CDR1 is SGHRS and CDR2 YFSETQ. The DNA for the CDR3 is TGCGCCAGCAGCTTGGGACAGTACTCTGGGGCCAACGTCCTGACTTTC. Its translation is CASSLGQYSGANVLTF.

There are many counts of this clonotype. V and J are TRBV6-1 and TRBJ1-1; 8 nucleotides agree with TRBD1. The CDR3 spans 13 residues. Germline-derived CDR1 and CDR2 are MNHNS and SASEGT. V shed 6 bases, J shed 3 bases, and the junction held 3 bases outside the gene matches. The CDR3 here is CASRMTGDTEAFF. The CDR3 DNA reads TGTGCCAGCAGGATGACAGGGGACACTGAAGCTTTCTTT.

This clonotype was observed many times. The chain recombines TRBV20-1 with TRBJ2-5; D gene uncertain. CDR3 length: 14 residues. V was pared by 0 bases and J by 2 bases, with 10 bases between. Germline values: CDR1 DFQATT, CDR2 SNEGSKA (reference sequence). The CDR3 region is CSARDWAVQETQYF. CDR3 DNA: TGCAGTGCTAGAGACTGGGCCGTACAAGAGACCCAGTACTTC.

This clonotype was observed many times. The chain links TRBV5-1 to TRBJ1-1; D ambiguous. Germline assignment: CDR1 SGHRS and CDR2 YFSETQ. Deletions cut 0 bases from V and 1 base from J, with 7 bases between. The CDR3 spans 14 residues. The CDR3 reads CASSLVAGNTEAFF. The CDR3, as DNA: TGCGCCAGCAGCTTGGTTGCCGGGAACACTGAAGCTTTCTTT.

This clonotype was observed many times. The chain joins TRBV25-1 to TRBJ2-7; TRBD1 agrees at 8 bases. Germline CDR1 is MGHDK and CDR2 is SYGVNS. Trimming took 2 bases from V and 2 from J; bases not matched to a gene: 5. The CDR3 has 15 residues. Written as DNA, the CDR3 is TGTGCCAGCAGTGAAGGGACAGGTCGTCCCTACGAGCAGTACTTC. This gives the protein CASSEGTGRPYEQYF.